Listed below are T cell receptor beta chains from one sample, sequenced in a study of blood T cell repertoires in COVID-19. Generated by immunoSEQ multiplex PCR, the TCRdb table keeps only in-frame clones and is missing some. Of roughly 150,000 clones in the sample, approximately 86% were seen once. Sequenced: PBMCs or T cells enriched from blood (not recorded which). The source of these receptors is a man in his 60s who had recovered from COVID-19. The CDR3 runs from the conserved cysteine through the conserved F or W. The D gene is left open where the match is weak. Clone size, where shown, is once, few, many, or a class for clones that have expanded.

d_call	clone_size	v_call	j_call	cdr3_nt	cdr3_aa
.	.	TRBV15	TRBJ2-2	TGTGCCACCAGCAGAGACGCCCGGAGGCTAACCGGGGAGCTGTTTTTT	CATSRDARRLTGELFF
.	.	TRBV14	TRBJ2-4	TGTGCCAGCAGCCCATTCAAAAACATTCAGTACTTC	CASSPFKNIQYF
.	.	TRBV7-9	TRBJ2-5	TGTGCCAGCACCAACAAAGAGACCCAGTACTTC	CASTNKETQYF
.	.	TRBV2	TRBJ1-5	TGTGCCAGCAGTGACGGGTACGGCAATCAGCCCCAGCATTTT	CASSDGYGNQPQHF
TRBD2	.	TRBV19	TRBJ2-5	TGTGCCAGTAGTTGGACTAGCGAGGGCCAAGAGACCCAGTACTTC	CASSWTSEGQETQYF
TRBD1	.	TRBV29-1	TRBJ2-7	TGCAGCGTAAAGACAGGGGTCTTATCGGACGAGCAGTACTTC	CSVKTGVLSDEQYF
TRBD1	.	TRBV5-6	TRBJ2-7	TGTGCCAGCAGCTTGGAACCAGGGGGCTACGACGAGCAGTACTTC	CASSLEPGGYDEQYF
.	.	TRBV7-2	TRBJ1-1	TGTGCCAGCAGCTTAGTCAAGGGGACTGAAGCTTTCTTT	CASSLVKGTEAFF
TRBD2	.	TRBV9	TRBJ2-1	TGTGCCAGCAGCGTAGTTCCTAGCGGGAGTCGCAATGAGCAGTTCTTC	CASSVVPSGSRNEQFF
.	.	TRBV5-4	TRBJ1-4	TGTGCCAGCAGCCCCCCAGGGAGGGATGAAAAACTGTTTTTT	CASSPPGRDEKLFF
.	few	TRBV5-1	TRBJ2-5	TGCGCCAGCAGCTTAGGTCGGGGGCAAGAGACCCAGTACTTC	CASSLGRGQETQYF
TRBD2	many	TRBV6-1	TRBJ2-3	TGTGCCAGCAGTGTGGAGCGGGGCCTCGGGACAGATACGCAGTATTTT	CASSVERGLGTDTQYF
.	.	TRBV5-1	TRBJ2-3	TGCGCCAGCAGCTCGGGGGTTACCGCAGATACGCAGTATTTT	CASSSGVTADTQYF
.	.	TRBV2	TRBJ1-1	TGTGCCAGCAGTGAAGGGGCAGTCCTGAACACTGAAGCTTTCTTT	CASSEGAVLNTEAFF
TRBD1	.	TRBV3-1/TRBV3-2	TRBJ2-1	TGTGCCAGCAGCCAAGCTACAGGGGACAATGAGCAGTTCTTC	CASSQATGDNEQFF
.	.	TRBV7-6	TRBJ2-2	TGTGCCAGCAGCTACGTTTCGGAGACCGGGGAGCTGTTTTTT	CASSYVSETGELFF
TRBD1	.	TRBV27	TRBJ1-1	TGTGCCAGCAGTTTATCGACAGGGGGTGGGAACACTGAAGCTTTCTTT	CASSLSTGGGNTEAFF
TRBD2	.	TRBV18	TRBJ2-7	TGTGCCAGCTCACGGGCATCTAGCGGGAACGACGAGCAGTACTTC	CASSRASSGNDEQYF
.	.	TRBV7-9	TRBJ2-2	TGTGCCAGCAGCTTCTCGGGATTTCTAGGTGGGGAGCTGTTTTTT	CASSFSGFLGGELFF
TRBD1	.	TRBV13	TRBJ1-2	TGTGCCAGCAGCCAAAGACAGGGTAAATTAAGTGGCTACACCTTC	CASSQRQGKLSGYTF
TRBD1	.	TRBV7-9	TRBJ2-7	TGTGCCAGCAGCCCACCCCCCGACAGGGGGCTAGTGTACGAGCAGTACTTC	CASSPPPDRGLVYEQYF
TRBD2	.	TRBV7-2	TRBJ2-2	TGTGCCAGCAGCCCGAATGCACTAGCGGGAGTTGGGGAGCTGTTTTTT	CASSPNALAGVGELFF
TRBD2	.	TRBV5-4	TRBJ2-2	TGTGCCAGCAGCTCGGGGCTAGCGGGAGGGCCAGGCGCCGGGGAGCTGTTTTTT	CASSSGLAGGPGAGELFF
TRBD1	.	TRBV11-3	TRBJ2-5	TGTGCCAGCAGCCCCCGGGACAGTGAGACCCAGTACTTC	CASSPRDSETQYF
TRBD1	.	TRBV25-1	TRBJ2-5	TGTGCCAGCAAACTGACAGGGGGGGAGACCCAGTACTTC	CASKLTGGETQYF
.	.	TRBV28	TRBJ1-1	TGTGCCAGCAGTTTAACAGGGATCAGGGGAGCTTTCTTT	CASSLTGIRGAFF
TRBD1	.	TRBV3-1/TRBV3-2	TRBJ1-4	TGTGCCAGCAGCCAAGAGGACAGGGGAGGCGAAAAACTGTTTTTT	CASSQEDRGGEKLFF
TRBD1	.	TRBV3-1/TRBV3-2	TRBJ1-2	TGTGCCAGCAGCCAAGAACAGGGGGCTGACTATGGCTACACCTTC	CASSQEQGADYGYTF
.	.	TRBV28	TRBJ2-1	TGTGCCAGCAGTTTATTGGTCGGAGGGCGGAATGAGCAGTTCTTC	CASSLLVGGRNEQFF
.	.	TRBV7-6	TRBJ2-1	TGTGCCAGCAGCCCTTTTCAGGGTACCTACAATGAGCAGTTCTTC	CASSPFQGTYNEQFF
.	.	TRBV28	TRBJ2-7	TGTGCCAGCAGTTCCCTCGGGGGGCCAGCCTACGAGCAGTACTTC	CASSSLGGPAYEQYF
TRBD1	once	TRBV7-2	TRBJ1-4	TGTGCCAGCAGCTTAGACCGACAGGGGAATGAAAAACTGTTTTTT	CASSLDRQGNEKLFF
TRBD1	.	TRBV19	TRBJ2-6	TGTGCCAGTAGGGACAGGGGCAGCTCTGGGGCCAACGTCCTGACTTTC	CASRDRGSSGANVLTF
TRBD2	.	TRBV9	TRBJ2-5	TGTGCCAGCAGCTCCCAGGGGCTAGCGGGAGAGACCCAGTACTTC	CASSSQGLAGETQYF
TRBD2	few	TRBV29-1	TRBJ2-7	TGCAGCGTTGAGGGACTAGGGGGCGAGCAGTACTTC	CSVEGLGGEQYF
TRBD1	.	TRBV7-9	TRBJ1-1	TGTGCCAGCAGCTCCAGTGGACAGGGCCGGACTGAAGCTTTCTTT	CASSSSGQGRTEAFF
TRBD1	.	TRBV7-2	TRBJ2-1	TGTGCCAGCAGCTTCCCGGGACAGGGGTACAATGAGCAGTTCTTC	CASSFPGQGYNEQFF
TRBD1	.	TRBV29-1	TRBJ1-1	TGCAGCGTTGTACGGGACAGGGCATTTCGAACTGAAGCTTTCTTT	CSVVRDRAFRTEAFF
.	.	TRBV5-1	TRBJ2-5	TGCGCCAGCCACACGGCTAGCAGTCCTCAAGAGACCCAGTACTTC	CASHTASSPQETQYF
.	.	TRBV11-3	TRBJ2-1	TGTGCCAGCAGCTTTAGGGACAAAGGGAATGAGCAGTTCTTC	CASSFRDKGNEQFF
.	.	TRBV5-6	TRBJ1-6	TGTGCCAGCAGCTTGGTAACAGGGAGCTCCTATAATTCACCCCTCCACTTT	CASSLVTGSSYNSPLHF
TRBD2	few	TRBV23-1	TRBJ2-1	TGCGCCAGCAGTCATTTTCTGCGGGGGTACAATGAGCAGTTCTTC	CASSHFLRGYNEQFF
.	.	TRBV7-2	TRBJ2-3	TGTGCCAGCAGGGTGGGGGCGACCACAGATACGCAGTATTTT	CASRVGATTDTQYF
.	.	TRBV19	TRBJ1-2	TGTGCCAGTAGTATTCGGACAAGTGGTGGCTACACCTTC	CASSIRTSGGYTF
TRBD2	.	TRBV5-6	TRBJ2-1	TGTGCCAGCAGCCCCGGGGCTAGCGGGAGTCCCTACAATGAGCAGTTCTTC	CASSPGASGSPYNEQFF
.	.	TRBV18	TRBJ2-7	TGTGCCAGCTCACCAGAGTCCTACGAGCAGTACTTC	CASSPESYEQYF
.	.	TRBV28	TRBJ1-4	TGTGCCAGCAGACTTACAAGACAGTCTTATGAAAAACTGTTTTTT	CASRLTRQSYEKLFF
.	few	TRBV2	TRBJ2-7	TGTGCCGGAAGTACGGGGGTCGGGTACGAGCAGTACTTC	CAGSTGVGYEQYF
.	.	TRBV6-5	TRBJ1-1	TGTGCCAGCAGGGAGCGGGGTATGAACACTGAAGCTTTCTTT	CASRERGMNTEAFF
.	.	TRBV30	TRBJ1-1	TGTGCCTGGTGGTTAGGGGTGACTGAAGCTTTCTTT	CAWWLGVTEAFF
.	.	TRBV7-2	TRBJ1-1	TGTGCCAGCAGCCTCCGGACAGATCTGGGGGCTTTCTTT	CASSLRTDLGAFF
.	.	TRBV9	TRBJ2-1	TGTGCCAGCAGCGTATCTACGGTAGACTACAATGAGCAGTTCTTC	CASSVSTVDYNEQFF
.	.	TRBV7-9	TRBJ2-7	TGTGCCAGCAGCTACCGGGACGGAGGGGCCGAGCAGTACTTC	CASSYRDGGAEQYF
TRBD2	.	TRBV6-5	TRBJ2-1	TGTGCCAGCTGGACTAGGGTCGTTGATGAGCAGTTCTTC	CASWTRVVDEQFF
.	few	TRBV5-5	TRBJ1-2	TGTGCCAGCAGCCTGGCAGGGGCGGGTGTCTATGGCTACACCTTC	CASSLAGAGVYGYTF
TRBD2	.	TRBV5-1	TRBJ2-2	TGCGCCAGCAGCCCGGGGGGTTATGTGTCCACCGGGGAGCTGTTTTTT	CASSPGGYVSTGELFF
.	.	TRBV2	TRBJ1-1	TGTGCCAGCAGTGGTTATAGGGGGGGCACTGAAGCTTTCTTT	CASSGYRGGTEAFF
.	.	TRBV19	TRBJ2-1	TGTGCCAGTAGTATCCGCGGGGGCGAAAAGCAGTTCTTC	CASSIRGGEKQFF
TRBD1	.	TRBV6-5	TRBJ1-4	TGTGCCAGCAGCCGGGACAGAGGAGAAAAACTGTTTTTT	CASSRDRGEKLFF
.	once	TRBV23-1	TRBJ2-7	TGCGCCAGCAGTCATTCCTCCCGGGGCTCCACAGGGCGGAGGATCGAGCAGTACTTC	CASSHSSRGSTGRRIEQYF